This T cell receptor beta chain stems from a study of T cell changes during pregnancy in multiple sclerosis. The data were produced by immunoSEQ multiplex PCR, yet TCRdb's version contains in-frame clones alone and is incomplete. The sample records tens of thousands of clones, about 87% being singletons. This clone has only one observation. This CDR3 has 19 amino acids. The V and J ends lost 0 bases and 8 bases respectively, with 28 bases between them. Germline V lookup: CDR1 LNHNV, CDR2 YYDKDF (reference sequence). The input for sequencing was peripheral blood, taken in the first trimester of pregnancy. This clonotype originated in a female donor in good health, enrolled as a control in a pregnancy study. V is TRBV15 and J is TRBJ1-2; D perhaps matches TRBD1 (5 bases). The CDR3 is CATSRDRSGGDPTGNGYTF. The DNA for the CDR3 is TGTGCCACCAGCAGAGATAGAAGTGGAGGGGACCCCACAGGCAACGGCTACACCTTC. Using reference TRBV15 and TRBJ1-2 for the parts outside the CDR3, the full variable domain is DAMVIQNPRYQVTQFGKPVTLSCSQTLNHNVMYWYQQKSSQAPKLLFHYYDKDFNNEADTPDNFQSRRPNTSFCFLDIRSPGLGDTAMYLCATSRDRSGGDPTGNGYTFGSGTRLTVV.